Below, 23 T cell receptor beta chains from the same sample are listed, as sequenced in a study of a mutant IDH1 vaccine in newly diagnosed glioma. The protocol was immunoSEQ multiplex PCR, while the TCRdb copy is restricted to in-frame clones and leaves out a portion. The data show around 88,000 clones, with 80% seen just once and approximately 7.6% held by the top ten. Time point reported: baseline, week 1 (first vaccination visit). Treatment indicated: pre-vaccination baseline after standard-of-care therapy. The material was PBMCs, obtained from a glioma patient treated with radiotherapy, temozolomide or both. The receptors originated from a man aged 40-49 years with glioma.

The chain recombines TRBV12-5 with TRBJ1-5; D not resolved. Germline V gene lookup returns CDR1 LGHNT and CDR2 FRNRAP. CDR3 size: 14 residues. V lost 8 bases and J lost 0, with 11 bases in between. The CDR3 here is CASLHTYSNQPQHF. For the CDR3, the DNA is TGTGCTAGTCTTCATACGTATAGCAATCAGCCCCAGCATTTT.

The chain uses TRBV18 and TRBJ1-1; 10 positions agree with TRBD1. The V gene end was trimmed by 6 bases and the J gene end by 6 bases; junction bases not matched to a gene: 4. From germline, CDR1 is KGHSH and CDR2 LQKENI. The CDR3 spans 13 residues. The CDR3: CASSPGQGAEAFF. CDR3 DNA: TGTGCCAGCTCGCCCGGACAGGGGGCTGAAGCTTTCTTT. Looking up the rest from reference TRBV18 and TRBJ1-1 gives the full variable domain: NAGVMQNPRHLVRRRGQEARLRCSPMKGHSHVYWYRQLPEEGLKFMVYLQKENIIDESGMPKERFSAEFPKEGPSILRIQQVVRGDSAAYFCASSPGQGAEAFFGQGTRLTVV.

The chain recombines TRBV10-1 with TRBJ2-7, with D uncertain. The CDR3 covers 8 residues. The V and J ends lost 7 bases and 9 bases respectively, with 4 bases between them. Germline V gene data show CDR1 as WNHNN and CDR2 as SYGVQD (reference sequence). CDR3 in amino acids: CASTAQYF. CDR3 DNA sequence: TGCGCCAGCACGGCGCAGTACTTC.

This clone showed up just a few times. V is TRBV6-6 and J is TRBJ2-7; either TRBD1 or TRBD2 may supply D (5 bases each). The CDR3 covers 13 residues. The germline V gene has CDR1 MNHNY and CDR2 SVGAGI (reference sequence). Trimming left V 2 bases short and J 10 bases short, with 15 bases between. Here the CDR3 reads CASSYDPSGRQYF. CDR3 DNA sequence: TGTGCCAGCAGTTACGACCCTTCGGGGCGCCAGTACTTC.

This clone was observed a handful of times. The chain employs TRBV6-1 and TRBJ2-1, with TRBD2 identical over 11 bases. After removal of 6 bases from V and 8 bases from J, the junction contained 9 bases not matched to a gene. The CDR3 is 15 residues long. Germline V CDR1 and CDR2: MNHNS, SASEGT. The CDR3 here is CASSPLAGGSDEQFF. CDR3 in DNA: TGTGCCAGCAGCCCTCTAGCGGGGGGCTCGGATGAGCAGTTCTTC.

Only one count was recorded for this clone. The CDR3 bases are TGCGCCAGCAGCCAGGACAGTAGCAATCAGCCCCAGCATTTT. It yields the protein CASSQDSSNQPQHF. The chain joins TRBV4-3 to TRBJ1-5; weak D call: TRBD1 (6 bases). Looked up from germline, CDR1 is LGHNA and CDR2 is YSLEER. The length of the CDR3 is 14 residues. V lost 3 bases to trimming and J lost 0 bases, with 6 bases between them.

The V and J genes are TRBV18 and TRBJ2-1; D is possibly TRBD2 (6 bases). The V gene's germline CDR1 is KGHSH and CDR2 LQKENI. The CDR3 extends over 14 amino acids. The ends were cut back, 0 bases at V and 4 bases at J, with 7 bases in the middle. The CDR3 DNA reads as TGTGCCAGCTCACCACCGGAGGGGTACAATGAGCAGTTCTTC. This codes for CASSPPEGYNEQFF.

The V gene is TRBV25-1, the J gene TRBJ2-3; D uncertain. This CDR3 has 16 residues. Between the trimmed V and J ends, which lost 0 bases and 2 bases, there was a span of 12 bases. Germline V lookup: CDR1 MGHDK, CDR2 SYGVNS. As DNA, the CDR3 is TGTGCCAGCAGTGAATACACCGGGCCGCACACAGATACGCAGTATTTT. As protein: CASSEYTGPHTDTQYF.

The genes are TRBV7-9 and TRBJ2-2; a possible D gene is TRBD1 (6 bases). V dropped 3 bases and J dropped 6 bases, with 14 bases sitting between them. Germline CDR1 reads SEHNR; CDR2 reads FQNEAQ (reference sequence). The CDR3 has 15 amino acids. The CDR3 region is CASSFQGRSAGELFF. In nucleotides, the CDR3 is TGTGCCAGCAGCTTCCAGGGGCGCAGCGCCGGGGAGCTGTTTTTT.

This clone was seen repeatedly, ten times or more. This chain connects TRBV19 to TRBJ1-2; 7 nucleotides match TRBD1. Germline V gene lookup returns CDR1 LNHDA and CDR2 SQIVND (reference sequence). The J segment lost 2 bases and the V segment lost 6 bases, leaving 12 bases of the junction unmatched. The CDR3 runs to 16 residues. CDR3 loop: CASSTLSGTVNYGYTF. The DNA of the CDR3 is TGTGCCAGTAGCACGCTATCCGGGACAGTCAACTATGGCTACACCTTC.

CDR3 DNA: TGTGCCTGGAGTGTACGTCAGGGGAGGAATCAGCCCCAGCATTTT. Amino acids: CAWSVRQGRNQPQHF. The chain has TRBV30 and TRBJ1-5; D perhaps matches TRBD1 (6 bases). V lost 0 bases, J lost 4 bases, and 13 bases lay in between. Germline assignment: CDR1 GTSNPN and CDR2 SVGIG (reference sequence). The CDR3 is made up of 15 amino acids.

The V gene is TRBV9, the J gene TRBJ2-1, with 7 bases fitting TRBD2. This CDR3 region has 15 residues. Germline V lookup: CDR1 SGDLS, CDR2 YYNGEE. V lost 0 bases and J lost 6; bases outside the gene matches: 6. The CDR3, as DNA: TGTGCCAGCAGCGTAGCCGGGGGAGGGCCCAATGAGCAGTTCTTC. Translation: CASSVAGGGPNEQFF.

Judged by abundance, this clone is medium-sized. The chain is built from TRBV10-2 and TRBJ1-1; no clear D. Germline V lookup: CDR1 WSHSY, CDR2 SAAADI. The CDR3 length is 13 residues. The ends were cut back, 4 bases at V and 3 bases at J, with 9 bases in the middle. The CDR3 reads CASSAVRDTEAFF. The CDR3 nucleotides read TGCGCCAGCAGTGCTGTAAGGGACACTGAAGCTTTCTTT.

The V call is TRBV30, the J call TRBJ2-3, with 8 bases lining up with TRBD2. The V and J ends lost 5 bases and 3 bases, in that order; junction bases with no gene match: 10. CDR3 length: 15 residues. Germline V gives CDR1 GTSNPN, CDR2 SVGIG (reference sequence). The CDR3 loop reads CAWGGSSGRTDTQYF. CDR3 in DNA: TGTGCCTGGGGGGGCTCGAGCGGGAGAACAGATACGCAGTATTTT.

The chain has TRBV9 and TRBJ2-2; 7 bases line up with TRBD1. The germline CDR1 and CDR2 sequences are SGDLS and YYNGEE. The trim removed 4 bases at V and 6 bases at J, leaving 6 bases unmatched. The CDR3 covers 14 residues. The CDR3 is CASSLRQGAGELFF. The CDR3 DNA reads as TGTGCCAGCAGCCTTCGACAGGGAGCCGGGGAGCTGTTTTTT.

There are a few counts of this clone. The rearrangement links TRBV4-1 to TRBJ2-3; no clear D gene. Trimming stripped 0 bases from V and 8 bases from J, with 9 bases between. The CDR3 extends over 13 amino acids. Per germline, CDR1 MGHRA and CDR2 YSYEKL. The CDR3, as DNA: TGCGCCAGCAGCCAAGATAACATTGCTACGCAGTATTTT. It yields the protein CASSQDNIATQYF.

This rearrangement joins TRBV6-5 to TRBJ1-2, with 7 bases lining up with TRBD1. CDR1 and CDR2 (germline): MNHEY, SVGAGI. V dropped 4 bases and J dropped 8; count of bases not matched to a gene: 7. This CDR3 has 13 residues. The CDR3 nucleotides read TGTGCCAGCAGTTCGACAGGGTCTTGGGGCTACACCTTC. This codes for CASSSTGSWGYTF.

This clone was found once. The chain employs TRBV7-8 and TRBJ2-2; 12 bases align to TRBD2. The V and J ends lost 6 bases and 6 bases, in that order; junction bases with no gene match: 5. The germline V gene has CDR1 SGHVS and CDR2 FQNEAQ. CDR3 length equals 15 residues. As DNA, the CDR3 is TGTGCCAGCAGATTACTAGCGGGGGGTTCCGGGGAGCTGTTTTTT. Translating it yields CASRLLAGGSGELFF.

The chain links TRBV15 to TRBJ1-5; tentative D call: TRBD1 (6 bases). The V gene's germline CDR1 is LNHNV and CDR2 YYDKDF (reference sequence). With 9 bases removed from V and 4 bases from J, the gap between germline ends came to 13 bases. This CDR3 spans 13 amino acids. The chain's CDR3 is CATRGKTNQPQHF. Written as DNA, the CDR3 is TGTGCCACTAGGGGGAAGACTAATCAGCCCCAGCATTTT. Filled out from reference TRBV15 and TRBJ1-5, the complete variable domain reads DAMVIQNPRYQVTQFGKPVTLSCSQTLNHNVMYWYQQKSSQAPKLLFHYYDKDFNNEADTPDNFQSRRPNTSFCFLDIRSPGLGDTAMYLCATRGKTNQPQHFGDGTRLSIL.

The CDR3, as DNA: TGTGCCAGCAGCGCCAGACAGTCGAACACTGAAGCTTTCTTT. Residues: CASSARQSNTEAFF. The chain has TRBV13 and TRBJ1-1, with D possibly TRBD1 on 5 matching bases. Germline V gene data show CDR1 as PRHDT and CDR2 as FYEKMQ (reference sequence). Trimming took 5 bases from V and 1 from J, leaving 11 bases between them. The CDR3 is 14 amino acids.

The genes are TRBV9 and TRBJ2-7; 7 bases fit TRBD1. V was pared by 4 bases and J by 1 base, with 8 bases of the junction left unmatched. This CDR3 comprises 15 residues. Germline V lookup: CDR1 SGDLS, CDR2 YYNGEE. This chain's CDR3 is CASSPAPGQSYEQYF. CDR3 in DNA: TGTGCCAGCAGCCCAGCTCCGGGACAGTCCTACGAGCAGTACTTC.

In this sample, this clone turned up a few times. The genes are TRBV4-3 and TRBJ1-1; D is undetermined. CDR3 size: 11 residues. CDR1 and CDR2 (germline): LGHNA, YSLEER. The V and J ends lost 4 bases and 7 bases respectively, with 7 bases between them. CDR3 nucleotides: TGCGCCAGCAGCCGAAATGATGAAGCTTTCTTT. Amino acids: CASSRNDEAFF.

The CDR3 DNA reads as TGTGCCAGCAGCTTAGAATGGGCAGGGTATGGCTACACCTTC. Its protein product is CASSLEWAGYGYTF. The rearrangement uses TRBV11-2 and TRBJ1-2; D is perhaps TRBD1 (5 bases). With 0 bases removed from V and 5 bases from J, the gap between germline ends came to 10 bases. Germline CDR1 SGHAT, CDR2 FQNNGV. This CDR3 spans 14 amino acids. Based on the CDR3 plus reference TRBV11-2 and TRBJ1-2, the full variable domain is EAGVAQSPRYKIIEKRQSVAFWCNPISGHATLYWYQQILGQGPKLLIQFQNNGVVDDSQLPKDRFSAERLKGVDSTLKIQPAKLEDSAVYLCASSLEWAGYGYTFGSGTRLTVV.